Detailed here is one TCR beta chain. Antigen specificity is unknown. The CDR3 totals 16 residues. CDR1 is MGHRA, CDR2 YSYEKL, per germline. The V and J ends lost 0 bases and 3 bases, in that order; junction bases with no gene match: 6. Sampling of blood occurred at baseline, cycle 4 day 1, and cycle 7 day 1. This entry comes from a study of OX40 agonist ivuxolimab in advanced cancers. The overall study: A mean age of approximately 64 years, range about 20 to 85, was recorded, and more than 80% were male.

TCRdb's copy holds only in-frame clones and misses some; the assay was immunoSEQ multiplex PCR. The sample holds about 80,000 clones, about 88% seen once. Study-level results: Certain nonresponders additionally had low normalized T-cell clonal expansion.

The receptor was derived from an adult with an advanced solid tumor such as melanoma, head and neck, liver or kidney cancer. The input for sequencing was CD4+ or CD8+ T cells sorted from blood, taken in a trial of the OX40 agonist ivuxolimab. This chain connects TRBV4-1 to TRBJ2-5; 8 positions match TRBD1. The chain's CDR3 is CASSQESGQAKETQYF. CDR3 DNA: TGCGCCAGCAGCCAAGAATCGGGACAGGCAAAAGAGACCCAGTACTTC.